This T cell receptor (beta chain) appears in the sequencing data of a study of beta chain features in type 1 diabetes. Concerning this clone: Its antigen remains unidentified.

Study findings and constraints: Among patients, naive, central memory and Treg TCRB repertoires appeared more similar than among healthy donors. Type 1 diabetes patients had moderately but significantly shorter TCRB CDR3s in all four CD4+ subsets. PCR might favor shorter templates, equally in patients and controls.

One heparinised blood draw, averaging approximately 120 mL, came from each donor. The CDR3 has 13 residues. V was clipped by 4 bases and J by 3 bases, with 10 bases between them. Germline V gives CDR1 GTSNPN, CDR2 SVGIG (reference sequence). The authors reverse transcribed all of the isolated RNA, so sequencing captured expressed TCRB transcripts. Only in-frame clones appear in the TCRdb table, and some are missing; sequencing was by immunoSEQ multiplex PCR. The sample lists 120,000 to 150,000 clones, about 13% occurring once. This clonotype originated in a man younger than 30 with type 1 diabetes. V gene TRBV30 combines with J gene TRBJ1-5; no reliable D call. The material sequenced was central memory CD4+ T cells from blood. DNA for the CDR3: TGTGCCTGGAACTGGATTTCCAATCAGCCCCAGCATTTT. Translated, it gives CAWNWISNQPQHF. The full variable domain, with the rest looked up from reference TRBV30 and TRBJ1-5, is SQTIHQWPATLVQPVGSPLSLECTVEGTSNPNLYWYRQAAGRGLQLLFYSVGIGQISSEVPQNLSASRPQDRQFILSSKKLLLSDSGFYLCAWNWISNQPQHFGDGTRLSIL.